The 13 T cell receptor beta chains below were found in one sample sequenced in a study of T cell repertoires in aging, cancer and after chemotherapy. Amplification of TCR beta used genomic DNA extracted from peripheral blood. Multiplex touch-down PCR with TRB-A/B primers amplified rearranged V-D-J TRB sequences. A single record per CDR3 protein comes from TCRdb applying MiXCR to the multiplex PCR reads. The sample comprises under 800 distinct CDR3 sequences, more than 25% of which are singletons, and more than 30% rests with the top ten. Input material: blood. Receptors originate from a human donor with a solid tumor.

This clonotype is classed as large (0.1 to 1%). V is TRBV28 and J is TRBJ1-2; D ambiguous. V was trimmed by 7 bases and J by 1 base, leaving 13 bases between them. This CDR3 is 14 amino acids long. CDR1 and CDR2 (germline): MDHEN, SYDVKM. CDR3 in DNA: TGTGCCAGCACCGAACTTGGAGATAACTATGGCTACACCTTC. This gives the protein CASTELGDNYGYTF.

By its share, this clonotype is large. The CDR3 DNA is TGTGCCAGCAGCTTAGGGAGGGGGATTAGCGGGAGGGCCTATGAGCAGTTCTTC. This sequence encodes CASSLGRGISGRAYEQFF. The chain has TRBV11-1 and TRBJ2-1, with 11 positions matching TRBD2. J was trimmed by 8 bases and V by 1 base; bases with no gene match: 13. The CDR3 runs 18 residues. Germline V gene lookup returns CDR1 SGHAT and CDR2 FQDESV (reference sequence).

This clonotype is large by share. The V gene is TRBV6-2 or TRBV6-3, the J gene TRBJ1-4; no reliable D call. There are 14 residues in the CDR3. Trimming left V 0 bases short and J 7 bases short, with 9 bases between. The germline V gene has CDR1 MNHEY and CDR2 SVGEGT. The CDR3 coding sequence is TGTGCCAGCAGTTACTCGGCGGCCGTTGAAAAACTGTTTTTT. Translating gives CASSYSAAVEKLFF.

For the CDR3, the DNA is TGCAGTGCTAGAATTCCGGGACTCCGGAACAATGAGCAGTTCTTC. Translating gives CSARIPGLRNNEQFF. The chain carries TRBV20-1 and TRBJ2-1, with a possible D match to TRBD2 (6 bases). The V end was cut by 2 bases, the J end by 5 bases, with 16 bases between. The CDR3 runs 15 residues. CDR1 and CDR2 from the germline V gene are DFQATT and SNEGSKA (reference sequence).

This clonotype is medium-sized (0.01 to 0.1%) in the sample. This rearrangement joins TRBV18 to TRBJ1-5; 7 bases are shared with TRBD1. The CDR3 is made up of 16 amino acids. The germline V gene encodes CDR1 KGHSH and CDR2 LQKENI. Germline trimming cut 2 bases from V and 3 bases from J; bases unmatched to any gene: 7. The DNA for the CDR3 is TGTGCCAGCTCACCAGCTGCCGGGACAGACAATCAGCCCCAGCATTTT. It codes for CASSPAAGTDNQPQHF. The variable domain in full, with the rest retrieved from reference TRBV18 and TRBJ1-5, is NAGVMQNPRHLVRRRGQEARLRCSPMKGHSHVYWYRQLPEEGLKFMVYLQKENIIDESGMPKERFSAEFPKEGPSILRIQQVVRGDSAAYFCASSPAAGTDNQPQHFGDGTRLSIL.

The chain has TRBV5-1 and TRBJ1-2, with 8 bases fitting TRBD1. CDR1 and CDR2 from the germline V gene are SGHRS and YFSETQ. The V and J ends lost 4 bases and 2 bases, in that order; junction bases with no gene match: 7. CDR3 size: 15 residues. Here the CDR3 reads CASSKPGQENYGYTF. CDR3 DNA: TGCGCCAGCAGCAAACCGGGACAGGAAAACTATGGCTACACCTTC. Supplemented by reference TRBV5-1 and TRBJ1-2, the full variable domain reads KAGVTQTPRYLIKTRGQQVTLSCSPISGHRSVSWYQQTPGQGLQFLFEYFSETQRNKGNFPGRFSGRQFSNSRSEMNVSTLELGDSALYLCASSKPGQENYGYTFGSGTRLTVV.

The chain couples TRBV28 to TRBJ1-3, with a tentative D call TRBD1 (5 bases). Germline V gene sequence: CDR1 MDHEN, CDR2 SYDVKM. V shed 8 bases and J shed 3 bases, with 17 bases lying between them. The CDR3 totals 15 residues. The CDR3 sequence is CASLPRGRVGNTIYF. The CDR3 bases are TGTGCCAGCCTCCCCCGCGGCAGGGTTGGAAACACCATATATTTT.

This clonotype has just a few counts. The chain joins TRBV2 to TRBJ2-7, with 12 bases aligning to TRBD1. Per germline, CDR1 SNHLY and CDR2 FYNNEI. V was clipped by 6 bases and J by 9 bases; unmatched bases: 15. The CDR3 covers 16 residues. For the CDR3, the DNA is TGTGCCAGCAGCGAGAGTCCGGGACAGGGGGCGCGGGGGCAGTACTTC. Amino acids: CASSESPGQGARGQYF.

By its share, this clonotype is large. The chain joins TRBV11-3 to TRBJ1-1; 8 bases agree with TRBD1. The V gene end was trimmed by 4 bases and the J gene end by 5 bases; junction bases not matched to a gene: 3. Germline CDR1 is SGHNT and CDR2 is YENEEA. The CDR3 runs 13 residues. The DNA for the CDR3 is TGTGCCAGCAGCTCGACAGGGGTGACTGAAGCTTTCTTT. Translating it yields CASSSTGVTEAFF. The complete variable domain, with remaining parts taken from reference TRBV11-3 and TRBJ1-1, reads EAGVVQSPRYKIIEKKQPVAFWCNPISGHNTLYWYLQNLGQGPELLIRYENEEAVDDSQLPKDRFSAERLKGVDSTLKIQPAELGDSAVYLCASSSTGVTEAFFGQGTRLTVV.

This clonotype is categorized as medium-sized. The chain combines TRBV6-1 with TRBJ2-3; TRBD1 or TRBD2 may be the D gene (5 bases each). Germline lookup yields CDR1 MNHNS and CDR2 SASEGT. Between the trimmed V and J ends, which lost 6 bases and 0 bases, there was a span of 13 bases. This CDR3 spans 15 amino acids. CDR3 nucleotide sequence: TGTGCCAGCAGACTAGGACAAGCAAGCACAGATACGCAGTATTTT. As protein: CASRLGQASTDTQYF.

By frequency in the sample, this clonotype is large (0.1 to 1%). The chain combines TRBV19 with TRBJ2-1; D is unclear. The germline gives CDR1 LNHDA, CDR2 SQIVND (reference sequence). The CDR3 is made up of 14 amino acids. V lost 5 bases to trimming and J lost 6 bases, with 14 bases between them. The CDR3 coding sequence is TGTGCCAGTAGTTTATCCGACGACCTCAATGAGCAGTTCTTC. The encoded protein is CASSLSDDLNEQFF.

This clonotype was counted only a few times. As DNA, the CDR3 is TGCAGTGCTAGAGATCGCCTAGCGGGAGTGACAGATACGCAGTATTTT. Its protein is CSARDRLAGVTDTQYF. J is TRBJ2-3 and V is TRBV20-1, with TRBD2 identical over 10 bases. The V gene's germline CDR1 is DFQATT and CDR2 SNEGSKA (reference sequence). J was trimmed by 3 bases and V by 0 bases; bases with no gene match: 6. The CDR3 spans 16 residues.

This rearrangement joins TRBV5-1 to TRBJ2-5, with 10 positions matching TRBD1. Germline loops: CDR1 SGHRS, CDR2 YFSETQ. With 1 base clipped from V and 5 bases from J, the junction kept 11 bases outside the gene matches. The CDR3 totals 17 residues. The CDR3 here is CASSLRAPTGGTETQYF. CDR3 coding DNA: TGCGCCAGCAGCTTGAGAGCACCGACAGGGGGCACGGAGACCCAGTACTTC.